This T cell receptor (beta chain) was identified during a study of blood T cell repertoires in COVID-19. The overall study: COVID-19 samples collected from the United States, Italy and Spain covered acute and convalescent phases.

V lost 3 bases and J lost 4; bases outside the gene matches: 13. This CDR3 is 16 amino acids long. Looked up from germline, CDR1 is GTSNPN and CDR2 is SVGIG (reference sequence). The protocol was immunoSEQ multiplex PCR, while the TCRdb copy is restricted to in-frame clones and leaves out a portion. Of fewer than 85,000 clones listed, under 80% are singletons. The sample comprised peripheral blood. The chain joins TRBV30 to TRBJ2-7; 9 bases align to TRBD1. The sequence derives from a woman older than 75 with active or convalescent COVID-19. The CDR3 loop is CAWRPTGGEGLYEQYF. CDR3 in DNA: TGTGCCTGGAGGCCAACAGGGGGCGAAGGCTTGTACGAGCAGTACTTC.